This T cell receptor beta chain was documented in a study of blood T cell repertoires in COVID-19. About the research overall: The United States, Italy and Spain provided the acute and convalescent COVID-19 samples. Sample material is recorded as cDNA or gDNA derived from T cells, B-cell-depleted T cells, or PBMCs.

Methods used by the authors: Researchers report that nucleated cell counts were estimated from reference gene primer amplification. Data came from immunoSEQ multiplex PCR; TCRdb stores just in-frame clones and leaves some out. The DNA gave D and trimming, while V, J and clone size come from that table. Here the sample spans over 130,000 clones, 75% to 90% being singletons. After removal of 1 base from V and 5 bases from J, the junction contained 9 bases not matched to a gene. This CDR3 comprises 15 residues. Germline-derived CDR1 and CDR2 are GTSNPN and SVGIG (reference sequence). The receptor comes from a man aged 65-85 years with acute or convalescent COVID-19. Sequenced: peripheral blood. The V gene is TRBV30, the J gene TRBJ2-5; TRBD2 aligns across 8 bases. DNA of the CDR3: TGTGCCTGGAGTGCGACTAGCGCTCCCGGGGAGACCCAGTACTTC. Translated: CAWSATSAPGETQYF.